What follows is one T cell receptor (beta chain) and its context. Unique molecular identifier tags were affixed to discrete cDNA molecules. TCRdb recomputed calls from the 5' RACE reads with MiXCR, one row per CDR3 protein. The repertoire holds about 110,000 distinct CDR3 sequences, with around 12% as singletons. This specimen belongs to a study of early T cells in non-severe SARS-CoV-2 infection. For the study at large: Chains from this unsorted whole-blood bulk RNA could not be paired.

V was trimmed by 6 bases and J by 0 bases, leaving 11 bases between them. This CDR3 spans 14 amino acids. This chain joins TRBV12-3 or TRBV12-4 and TRBJ1-2; TRBD1 might be the D (6 bases). This TCR derives from an adult who was a healthcare worker with PCR-confirmed SARS-CoV-2 infection or an uninfected control (not recorded which). This sample comprised whole blood, obtained at baseline. Here the CDR3 DNA reads TGTGCCAGCAGGGACAGAAGACCTAACTATGGCTACACCTTC. It translates to CASRDRRPNYGYTF.